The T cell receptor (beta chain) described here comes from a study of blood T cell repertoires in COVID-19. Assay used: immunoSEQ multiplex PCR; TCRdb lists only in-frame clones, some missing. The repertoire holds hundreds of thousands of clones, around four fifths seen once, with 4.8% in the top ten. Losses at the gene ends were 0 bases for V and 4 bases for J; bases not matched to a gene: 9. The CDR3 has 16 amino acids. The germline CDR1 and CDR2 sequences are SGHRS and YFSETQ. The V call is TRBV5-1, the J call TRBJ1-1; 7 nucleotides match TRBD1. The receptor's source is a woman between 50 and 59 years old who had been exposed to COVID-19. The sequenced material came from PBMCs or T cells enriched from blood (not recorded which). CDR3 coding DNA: TGCGCCAGCAGCTTGGCCCACAGGGGTTTGGGCACTGAAGCTTTCTTT. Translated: CASSLAHRGLGTEAFF.